This is a list of T cell receptor beta chains from one sample in a study of glioma-infiltrating T cells after dendritic cell vaccination. TCRdb keeps only in-frame clones here, not all; method: immunoSEQ multiplex PCR. This table holds 70,000 to 100,000 clones, about four fifths found once. Specimen: blood, collected after dendritic cell vaccination. Receptors were obtained from a human donor with glioblastoma. Each CDR3 is given with its conserved first and last residue. Each record gives: J gene, V gene, clone size, D gene, CDR3 DNA, CDR3 protein. The D gene is left open where the match is weak. Clone sizes are given selectively: once, few, many, or a class where the clone is expanded.

j_call: TRBJ2-7
v_call: TRBV11-2
clone_size: -
d_call: TRBD2
cdr3_nt: TGTGCCAGCAGCTTAGATCGAGCGGGGGTCTCGGAGCAGTACTTC
cdr3_aa: CASSLDRAGVSEQYF

j_call: TRBJ1-1
v_call: TRBV4-2
clone_size: few
d_call: -
cdr3_nt: TGTGCCAGCAGCCAGGGTGGGCCGGAGAACACTGAAGCTTTCTTT
cdr3_aa: CASSQGGPENTEAFF

j_call: TRBJ1-1
v_call: TRBV4-1
clone_size: -
d_call: -
cdr3_nt: TGCGCCAGCAGCCAACCTTGGGGAGGGAACACTGAAGCTTTCTTT
cdr3_aa: CASSQPWGGNTEAFF

j_call: TRBJ1-6
v_call: TRBV14
clone_size: few
d_call: TRBD1
cdr3_nt: TGTGCCAGCAGCCAGGGACAGAACTATAATTCACCCCTCCACTTT
cdr3_aa: CASSQGQNYNSPLHF

j_call: TRBJ1-2
v_call: TRBV5-1
clone_size: few
d_call: -
cdr3_nt: TGCGCCAGCAGCATCGACAGGAACTATGGCTACACCTTC
cdr3_aa: CASSIDRNYGYTF

j_call: TRBJ2-7
v_call: TRBV5-4
clone_size: -
d_call: TRBD1
cdr3_nt: TGTGCCAGCAGCGAGGGCGGGACAGGGAGCTCCTACGAGCAGTACTTC
cdr3_aa: CASSEGGTGSSYEQYF

j_call: TRBJ2-2
v_call: TRBV5-6
clone_size: -
d_call: TRBD2
cdr3_nt: TGTGCCAGCAGTCATCTAGCGGGGGGGCCCGGCACCGGGGAGCTGTTTTTT
cdr3_aa: CASSHLAGGPGTGELFF

j_call: TRBJ2-3
v_call: TRBV29-1
clone_size: -
d_call: -
cdr3_nt: TGCAGCCTAGCTCGGGGGGCCAACACAGATACGCAGTATTTT
cdr3_aa: CSLARGANTDTQYF

j_call: TRBJ2-1
v_call: TRBV6-6
clone_size: few
d_call: -
cdr3_nt: TGTGCCAGCAGCCCATTCCGGGGGTCCGACAATGAGCAGTTCTTC
cdr3_aa: CASSPFRGSDNEQFF

j_call: TRBJ2-3
v_call: TRBV10-3
clone_size: -
d_call: -
cdr3_nt: TGTGCCATCAGTGCAGGTGGGGCTAGACTTGAAGATACGCAGTATTTT
cdr3_aa: CAISAGGARLEDTQYF

j_call: TRBJ1-1
v_call: TRBV25-1
clone_size: -
d_call: TRBD1
cdr3_nt: TGTGCCAGCCGCGGACAGGGAGGTTTGAACACTGAAGCTTTCTTT
cdr3_aa: CASRGQGGLNTEAFF

j_call: TRBJ1-6
v_call: TRBV5-1
clone_size: -
d_call: TRBD1
cdr3_nt: TGCGCCAGCAGCCTTACAGGGGAATCACCCCTCCACTTT
cdr3_aa: CASSLTGESPLHF

j_call: TRBJ1-2
v_call: TRBV6-7
clone_size: -
d_call: -
cdr3_nt: TGTGCCAGCAGATCCGAGGGTAGCTACACCTTC
cdr3_aa: CASRSEGSYTF

j_call: TRBJ1-2
v_call: TRBV14
clone_size: -
d_call: TRBD1
cdr3_nt: TGTGCCAGCAGCCAAGATCGGCCGGGACAGATTAACTATGGCTACACCTTC
cdr3_aa: CASSQDRPGQINYGYTF

j_call: TRBJ1-5
v_call: TRBV5-1
clone_size: -
d_call: TRBD1
cdr3_nt: TGCGCCAGCAGCCCCGGACAGGGCGGTCAGCCCCAGCATTTT
cdr3_aa: CASSPGQGGQPQHF

j_call: TRBJ1-1
v_call: TRBV6-5
clone_size: -
d_call: TRBD1
cdr3_nt: TGTGCCAGCAGTCACAGGGGTGAGAACACTGAAGCTTTCTTT
cdr3_aa: CASSHRGENTEAFF

j_call: TRBJ2-3
v_call: TRBV5-6
clone_size: -
d_call: TRBD2
cdr3_nt: TGTGCCAGCAGCTTGGAAGCGGGGTACACAGATACGCAGTATTTT
cdr3_aa: CASSLEAGYTDTQYF

j_call: TRBJ2-7
v_call: TRBV18
clone_size: -
d_call: TRBD1
cdr3_nt: TGTGCCAGCTCACGGACAGGGTCCTACGAGCAGTACTTC
cdr3_aa: CASSRTGSYEQYF

j_call: TRBJ2-6
v_call: TRBV7-3
clone_size: -
d_call: -
cdr3_nt: TGTGCCAGCAGCTTGGGACGGACTATCTCTGGGGCCAACGTCCTGACTTTC
cdr3_aa: CASSLGRTISGANVLTF

j_call: TRBJ1-1
v_call: TRBV7-9
clone_size: -
d_call: TRBD1
cdr3_nt: TGTGCCAGCAGCTTAGAGGACAGGGGGGGGACTGAAGCTTTCTTT
cdr3_aa: CASSLEDRGGTEAFF

j_call: TRBJ1-2
v_call: TRBV6-5
clone_size: -
d_call: -
cdr3_nt: TGTGCCAGCAGTTACTCGGGCAGGGTGAACTATGGCTACACCTTC
cdr3_aa: CASSYSGRVNYGYTF

j_call: TRBJ1-6
v_call: TRBV25-1
clone_size: -
d_call: -
cdr3_nt: TGTGCCAGCAGTGGTGGGGGGGCTAATAATTCACCCCTCCACTTT
cdr3_aa: CASSGGGANNSPLHF

j_call: TRBJ2-3
v_call: TRBV15
clone_size: -
d_call: -
cdr3_nt: TGTGCCACCGCCAGGGGTGGCACAGATACGCAGTATTTT
cdr3_aa: CATARGGTDTQYF

j_call: TRBJ1-5
v_call: TRBV18
clone_size: -
d_call: TRBD1
cdr3_nt: TGTGCCAGCTCAGGACAGGGGGTGGCTCAGCCCCAGCATTTT
cdr3_aa: CASSGQGVAQPQHF

j_call: TRBJ2-7
v_call: TRBV19
clone_size: -
d_call: TRBD1
cdr3_nt: TGTGCCAGTAGTGGCCGGGACAGGGCCTACGAGCAGTACTTC
cdr3_aa: CASSGRDRAYEQYF